The sequence of this T cell receptor (beta chain) was determined in a study of metastatic and nonmetastatic thyroid tumors. TCRdb redid the clone calls on the PCR reads using MiXCR. The table has about 16,000 clones, under 40% seen once. No patient received treatment before thyroid surgery. With 4 bases clipped from V and 6 bases from J, the junction kept 10 bases outside the gene matches. Germline CDR1 is GTSNPN and CDR2 is SVGIG (reference sequence). The CDR3 runs to 14 residues. The sample taken for sequencing was tumor tissue. This chain uses TRBV30 with TRBJ2-3; 7 bases align to TRBD1. This clonotype originated in a male donor with papillary thyroid cancer or a benign thyroid nodule (not recorded which). Some clones in this sample may be carry-over from other donors' samples. In DNA, the CDR3 is TGTGCCTGGATTGCAGGGGGTGCGTCGGATACGCAGTATTTT. Its protein product is CAWIAGGASDTQYF.